This T cell receptor beta chain was sequenced for a study of T-cell memory formation after mild COVID-19. UMIs and sample barcodes were carried by the TCR alpha and TCR beta cDNA libraries that 5'RACE produced using constant-segment primers. TCRdb passed the 5' RACE reads through MiXCR, listing each CDR3 protein once. The data hold 500,000 to 600,000 distinct CDR3 sequences, with 15% to 20% observed a single time. Germline V gives CDR1 SGHAT, CDR2 FQNNGV. This CDR3 spans 15 amino acids. V shed 5 bases, J shed 3 bases, and the junction held 9 bases outside the gene matches. This clonotype was sampled from an adult woman who had mild COVID-19 (a few samples of this study predate the infection). Cell type and time point are not known. This chain links TRBV11-2 with TRBJ2-5; 7 positions match TRBD1. Sequences were obtained from PBMCs or a T cell subset sorted from them (not recorded which). For the CDR3, the DNA is TGTGCCAGCAGCGGCTCGGGACAGCTAAAAGAGACCCAGTACTTC. This gives the protein CASSGSGQLKETQYF.